This entry concerns a single T cell receptor beta chain. Which antigen it targets is not known. No much larger clonotype is one base removed from it; base qualities were not supplied. The sequencer listed for this sample is Illumina NovaSeq 6000. TCRalpha and TCRbeta cDNA libraries were constructed by 5'RACE with constant-segment primers, with sample barcodes and unique molecular identifiers being introduced. Trizol reagent was used to extract RNA from every sample. Library amplification was performed in two PCR steps, and a second sample barcode and Illumina TruSeq adapters were introduced in the second step. The libraries were sequenced on an Illumina NovaSeq using 2 x 150 bp paired-end reads. Concerning the study's data processing: The reads were demultiplexed and collapsed into UMI-guided consensus sequences using migec v1.2.7. With mixcr v2.1.11, UMI consensuses were aligned to TRA and TRB V and J templates and assembled into clonotypes. Clonotypes were classified as expanded or contracted when called significant by both edgeR and NoisET, with noise models trained on biological replicates. For edgeR calls, a false discovery rate-adjusted p below 0.01 and a log2 fold-change threshold of 1 were applied. As an exploratory analysis of dynamics, max-normalized trajectories of the 1000 most abundant clonotypes were examined with PCA combined with hierarchical clustering. Separately sequenced CD4+ and CD8+ repertoires were used to assign a CD4 or CD8 phenotype to each responding clone. In TCRdb, the public reads were trimmed at Q25 with fastp and aligned with MiXCR, with productive beta chains retained. Identical CDR3 proteins give one entry, which carries the most common genes and DNA. TCRdb's processing, not the authors', yielded these V and J calls. This sample comprises more than 400,000 distinct CDR3 sequences, 18% of them detected only once. More than 9% of the sample rests with the top ten.

Ficoll-Paque density gradient centrifugation was used to isolate PBMCs. V loses 3 bases at its end and J loses 8 bases; junction bases beyond the gene matches: 6. The CDR3 runs 14 amino acids, cysteine and phenylalanine included. The only DNA kept is the CDR3, 42 bases in frame from the first base. The data are from a study of T-cell memory formation after mild COVID-19 (dated by TCRdb to the early 2020s). Context from the whole study: Most TCR sequence clusters were specific to one of the two donors. Longitudinal TCRalpha and TCRbeta repertoire sequencing tracked T-cell clones expanding and contracting after mild COVID-19 in a couple of donors. The cohort was made up of two young adult volunteers, one female and one male, who were previously healthy. What the work shows at the level of the full study, not this receptor alone: Whether the second-wave clones peaking on day 37 were SARS-CoV-2 specific was not confirmed. Only two mild cases were covered by the study, and larger cohorts that include severe cases with pre-infection samples were considered necessary. Contracting CD4+ clones appeared mostly in the CM and EM memory subsets, whereas CD8+ clones were enriched in EMRA. Clones that contracted from day 15 to 85 showed balanced CD4/CD8 phenotypes, whereas a second wave of clones that expanded from day 15 to 37 leaned towards CD4+. The detection of some responding clones in pre-infection memory suggests that pre-existing cross-reactive memory T cells joined the SARS-CoV-2 response.

The sample taken for sequencing was PBMCs or a T cell subset sorted from them (not recorded which). The rearranged segments are TRBV12-3 or TRBV12-4 and TRBJ1-4; 7 of the junction bases match TRBD1. The receptor was derived from an adult woman who had mild COVID-19 (a few samples of this study predate the infection). The sample titles of this study are shuffled in the database, so cell type and time point are left out; the donor was told from shared clones. The nucleotide sequence reads as follows: TGTGCCAGCAGTTTCCGACAGGGTGGCGAAAAACTGTTTTTT. It is translated as CASSFRQGGEKLFF.